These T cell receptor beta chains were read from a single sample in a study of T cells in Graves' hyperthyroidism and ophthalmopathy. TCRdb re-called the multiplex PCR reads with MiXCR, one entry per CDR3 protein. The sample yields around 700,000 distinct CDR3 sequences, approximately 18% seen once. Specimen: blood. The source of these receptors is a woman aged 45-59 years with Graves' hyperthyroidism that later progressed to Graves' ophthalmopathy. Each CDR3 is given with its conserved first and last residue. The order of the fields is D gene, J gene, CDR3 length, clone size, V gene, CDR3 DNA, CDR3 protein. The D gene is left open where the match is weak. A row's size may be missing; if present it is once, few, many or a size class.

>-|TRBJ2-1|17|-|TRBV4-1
TGCGCCAGCAGCCAAGATTGGGGGAGAAGAACCTACAATGAGCAGTTCTTC
CASSQDWGRRTYNEQFF
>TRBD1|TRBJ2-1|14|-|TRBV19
TGTGCCAGTAGTCTCCAGGGGGTTAAGGGTGAGCAGTTCTTC
CASSLQGVKGEQFF
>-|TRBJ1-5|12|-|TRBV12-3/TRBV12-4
TGTGCCAGCAGTCCCGTGGGTCAGCCCCAGCATTTT
CASSPVGQPQHF
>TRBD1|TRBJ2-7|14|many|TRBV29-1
TGCAGCGCTACACCCGGGACAGGGATACACGAGCAGTACTTC
CSATPGTGIHEQYF
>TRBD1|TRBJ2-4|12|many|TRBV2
TGTGCCAGCAGTCTCGGACAGGGCATTCAGTACTTC
CASSLGQGIQYF
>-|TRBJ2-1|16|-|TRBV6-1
TGTGCCAGCAGTGACCCGCCGAGGAGCTCCTACAATGAGCAGTTCTTC
CASSDPPRSSYNEQFF
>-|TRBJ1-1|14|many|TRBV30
TGTGCCTGGAGTGTGGAGACAGTCGGGACTGAAGCTTTCTTT
CAWSVETVGTEAFF
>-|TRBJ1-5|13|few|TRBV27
TGTGCCAGCAGTTTCCGCCTTGATCAGCCCCAGCATTTT
CASSFRLDQPQHF
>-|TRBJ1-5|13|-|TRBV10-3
TGTGCCATCAGAGGTGGCCCCAATCAGCCCCAGCATTTT
CAIRGGPNQPQHF
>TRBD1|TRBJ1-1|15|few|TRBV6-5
TGTGCCAGCAGTTACTCCTCCGGGACAGACACTGAAGCTTTCTTT
CASSYSSGTDTEAFF
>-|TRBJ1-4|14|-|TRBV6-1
TGTGCCAGCAGTGAAGCCCCAACAGGGATGGAACTGTTTTTT
CASSEAPTGMELFF
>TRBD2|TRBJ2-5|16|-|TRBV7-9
TGTGCCAGCAACCCGACTAGCGGGGGGGGGCAAGAGACCCAGTACTTC
CASNPTSGGGQETQYF
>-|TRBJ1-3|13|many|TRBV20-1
TGCAGTGCGAACCGGGGGGCTGGAAACACCATATATTTT
CSANRGAGNTIYF
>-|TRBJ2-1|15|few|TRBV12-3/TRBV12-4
TGTGCCAGCTCCCCTCGGGCCGGATATCTCAATGAGCAGTTCTTC
CASSPRAGYLNEQFF
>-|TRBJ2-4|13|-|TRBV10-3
TGTGCCATCGGAGGCGGGGTCGGGAACATTCAGTACTTC
CAIGGGVGNIQYF
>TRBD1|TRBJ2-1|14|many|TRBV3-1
TGTGCCAGCAGCCAGGGACAGGGGTTCAATGAGCAGTTCTTC
CASSQGQGFNEQFF
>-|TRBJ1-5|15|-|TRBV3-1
TGTGCCAGCAGCCAAGATCACAGGGCGGGACAGCCCCAGCATTTT
CASSQDHRAGQPQHF
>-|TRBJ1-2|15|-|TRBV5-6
TGTGCCAGCAGCGCGACGTCAGGGACTCTCGGAGGCTACACCTTC
CASSATSGTLGGYTF
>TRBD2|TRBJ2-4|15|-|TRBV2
TGTGCCAGCAGGTCTTCAAGCGGGGGGAAAAGCATTCAGTACTTC
CASRSSSGGKSIQYF
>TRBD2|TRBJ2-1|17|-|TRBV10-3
TGTGCCATCAGTGATGTAGTTGCCGGGACTAACTACAATGAGCAGTTCTTC
CAISDVVAGTNYNEQFF
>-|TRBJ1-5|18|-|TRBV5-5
TGTGCCAGCAGCCGCCGGCCGAGGGTTGAGAATAGCAATCAGCCCCAGCATTTT
CASSRRPRVENSNQPQHF
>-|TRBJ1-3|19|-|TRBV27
TGTGCCAGCAGTATCTTCCGGACGAGCCGAATCTACTCTGGAAACACCATATATTTT
CASSIFRTSRIYSGNTIYF
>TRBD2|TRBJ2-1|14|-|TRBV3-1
TGTGCCAGCAGCCAAACTAGCGGGGGGAGGGAGCAGTTCTTC
CASSQTSGGREQFF
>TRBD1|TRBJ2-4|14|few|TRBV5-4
TGTGCCAGCAGCTGGACAGGTGATACAAACATTCAGTACTTC
CASSWTGDTNIQYF
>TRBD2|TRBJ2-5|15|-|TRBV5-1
TGCGCCAGTAGCCGATCGACACTGCGGGGGGAGACCCAGTACTTC
CASSRSTLRGETQYF
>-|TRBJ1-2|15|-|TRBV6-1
TGTGCCAGCAGGCGCACGGGGAGGGAGTCCCCGCGATACACCTTC
CASRRTGRESPRYTF
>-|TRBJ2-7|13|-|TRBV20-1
TGCAGTGCTAGATTTCCTACCCACTACGAGCAGTACTTC
CSARFPTHYEQYF
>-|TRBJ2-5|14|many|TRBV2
TGTGCCAGCATGGGTTTTGGCGCAGAAGAGACCCAGTACTTC
CASMGFGAEETQYF
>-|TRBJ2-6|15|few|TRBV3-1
TGTGCCAGCAGCCCTAATCCCTCTGGGGCCAACGTCCTGACTTTC
CASSPNPSGANVLTF
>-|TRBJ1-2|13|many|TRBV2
TGTGCCAGCTTCCGGGACCCCAACTGGGGCTACACCTTC
CASFRDPNWGYTF
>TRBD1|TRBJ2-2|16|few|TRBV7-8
TGTGCCAGCAGCCCTCCGTACAGGGGAGACACCGGGGAGCTGTTTTTT
CASSPPYRGDTGELFF
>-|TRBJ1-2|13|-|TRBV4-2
TGTGCCAGCAGCCCCCCCGATAACTATGGCTACACCTTC
CASSPPDNYGYTF
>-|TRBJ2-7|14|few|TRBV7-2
TGTGCCAGCAGCCGGGACATTCGCTCCTACGAGCAGTACTTC
CASSRDIRSYEQYF
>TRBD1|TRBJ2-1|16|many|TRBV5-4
TGTGCCAGCAGCCCAACCCGACAGGGTGGGGGCAATGAGCAGTTCTTC
CASSPTRQGGGNEQFF
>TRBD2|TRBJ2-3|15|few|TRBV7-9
TGTGCCAGCAGCTTAGCGGGGGGGATATCTGATACGCAGTATTTT
CASSLAGGISDTQYF
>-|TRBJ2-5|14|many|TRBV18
TGTGCCAGCTCACCACCCAACAGAAAAGAGACCCAGTACTTC
CASSPPNRKETQYF
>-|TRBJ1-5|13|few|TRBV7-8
TGTGCCAGCAGCTTAGATTTCAATCAGCCCCAGCATTTT
CASSLDFNQPQHF
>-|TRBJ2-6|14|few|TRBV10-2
TGCGCCAGCTATGTAAGCTCTGGGGCCAACGTCCTGACTTTC
CASYVSSGANVLTF
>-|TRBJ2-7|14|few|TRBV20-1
TGCAGTGCAGAAGGACAGTCGGGATCCTACGAGCAGTACTTC
CSAEGQSGSYEQYF
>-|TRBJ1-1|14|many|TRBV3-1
TGTGCCAGCAGCCAATCCGGGGTTTGGACTGAAGCTTTCTTT
CASSQSGVWTEAFF
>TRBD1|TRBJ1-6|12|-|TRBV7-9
TGTGCCAGCAGCCGCACTGGACAGGGGATCCACTTT
CASSRTGQGIHF
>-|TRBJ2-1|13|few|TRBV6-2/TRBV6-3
TGTGCCAGCAGTTTTTCTAGAAACAATGAGCAGTTCTTC
CASSFSRNNEQFF
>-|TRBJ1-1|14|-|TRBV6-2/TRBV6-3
TGTGCCAGCAGTTACTCGCAGGGGCGTTCTGAAGCTTTCTTT
CASSYSQGRSEAFF
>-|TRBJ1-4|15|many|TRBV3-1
TGTGCCAGCAGCCAAGAATGGCGGACTAATGAAAAACTGTTTTTT
CASSQEWRTNEKLFF
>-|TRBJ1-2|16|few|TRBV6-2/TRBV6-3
TGTGCCAGCAGTTACTCTTCCGGGAAACGAATCTATGGCTACACCTTC
CASSYSSGKRIYGYTF
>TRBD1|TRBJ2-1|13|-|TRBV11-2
TGTGCCAGCAGCTTAAGAAGGGACAGCCGTCAGATCTTC
CASSLRRDSRQIF
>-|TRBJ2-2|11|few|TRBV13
TGTGCCAGCACCATGACCGGGGAGCTGTTTTTT
CASTMTGELFF
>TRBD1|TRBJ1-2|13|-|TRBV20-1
TGCAGTGCTAGGCGACAGGGGCGCGAACTTTACACCTTC
CSARRQGRELYTF
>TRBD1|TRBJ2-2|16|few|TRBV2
TGTGCCAGCAGTGCTAAGGGACAGGGGGGGACCGGGGAGCTGTTTTTT
CASSAKGQGGTGELFF
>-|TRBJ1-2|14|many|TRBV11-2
TGTGCCAGCAGCTTAGATGGGGGCAACTATGGCTACACCTTC
CASSLDGGNYGYTF
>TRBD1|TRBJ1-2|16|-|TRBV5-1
TGCGCCAGCAGCTTGGTGGTCGGACAGGGGAACGATGGCTACACCTTC
CASSLVVGQGNDGYTF
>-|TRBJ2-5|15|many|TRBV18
TGTGCCAGCTCAACACCCCCTTTAAGCGGAGAGACCCAGTACTTC
CASSTPPLSGETQYF
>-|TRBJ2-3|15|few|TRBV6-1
TGTGCCAGCAGTGAATGGCCGGAGGGACCAGATACGCAGTATTTT
CASSEWPEGPDTQYF
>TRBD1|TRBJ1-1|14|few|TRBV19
TGTGCCAGTATAGGGACAGGGGGACGCACTGAAGCTTTCTTT
CASIGTGGRTEAFF
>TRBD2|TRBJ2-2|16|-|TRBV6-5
TGTGCCAGCAGTTCCCCGGGACTAGCGCTAGTAGGGGAGCTGTTTTTT
CASSSPGLALVGELFF
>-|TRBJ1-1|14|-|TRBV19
TGTGCCAGTAGTATCGGGGACGGCTACACTGAAGCTTTCTTT
CASSIGDGYTEAFF
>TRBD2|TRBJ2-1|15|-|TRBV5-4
TGTGCCAGCAGAGTCACTAGCGGGGGATACAATGAGCAGTTCTTC
CASRVTSGGYNEQFF
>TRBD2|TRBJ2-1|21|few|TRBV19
TGTGCCAGTAGTATCACCCAAGGCAGGGTCGAAGCGGGGGCCTCCTACAATGAGCAGTTCTTC
CASSITQGRVEAGASYNEQFF
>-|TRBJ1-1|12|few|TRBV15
TGTGCCACCAGCAGAGTACAGGGCGGAGCTTTCTTT
CATSRVQGGAFF